Included here is one TCR beta chain sequence, with context. In the original processing: Reference gene primer amplification gave estimated nucleated cell counts. Profiled with immunoSEQ multiplex PCR; TCRdb holds only in-frame clones, not every one. V and J calls and clone size are as listed in that table; D and trimming were resolved from the DNA. This table holds around 140,000 clones, roughly 79% found once. The record originates from a study of blood T cell repertoires in COVID-19. Study-level background: Nucleic acid was either cDNA or gDNA, and it came from T cells, B-cell-depleted T cells, or PBMCs.

Specimen: peripheral blood. The receptor's source is a human donor in a cohort sampled during active COVID-19.

CDR3 coding DNA: TGTGCCAGCAGCTTAGTACAGGCCTCCGGGGAGCTGTTTTTT. Translated: CASSLVQASGELFF. The chain is built from TRBV7-9 and TRBJ2-2; TRBD1 might be the D (5 bases). The germline V and J ends were trimmed by 1 base and 6 bases, with 9 bases remaining between them. The CDR3 covers 14 residues. CDR1 and CDR2 from the germline V gene are SEHNR and FQNEAQ (reference sequence). Complete variable domain (other parts from reference TRBV7-9 and TRBJ2-2): DTGVSQNPRHKITKRGQNVTFRCDPISEHNRLYWYRQTLGQGPEFLTYFQNEAQLEKSRLLSDRFSAERPKGSFSTLEIQRTEQGDSAMYLCASSLVQASGELFFGEGSRLTVL.